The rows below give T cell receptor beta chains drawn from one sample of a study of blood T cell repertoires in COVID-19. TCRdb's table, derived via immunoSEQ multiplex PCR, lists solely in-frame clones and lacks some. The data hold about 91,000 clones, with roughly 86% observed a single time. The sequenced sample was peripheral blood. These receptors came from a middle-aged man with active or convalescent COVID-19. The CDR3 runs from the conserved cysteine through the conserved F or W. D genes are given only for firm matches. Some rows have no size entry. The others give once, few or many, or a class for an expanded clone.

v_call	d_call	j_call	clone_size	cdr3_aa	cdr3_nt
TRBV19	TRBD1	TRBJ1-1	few	CATHRGMSETEAFF	TGTGCCACCCACAGGGGTATGAGTGAAACTGAAGCTTTCTTT
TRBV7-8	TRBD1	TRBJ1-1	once	CASSGDRGIYTEAFF	TGTGCCAGCAGCGGCGACAGGGGGATTTACACTGAAGCTTTCTTT
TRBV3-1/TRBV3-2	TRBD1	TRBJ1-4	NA	CASSQQGAREKLFF	TGTGCCAGCAGCCAACAGGGGGCCAGGGAAAAACTGTTTTTT
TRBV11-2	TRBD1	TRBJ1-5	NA	CASSLGPGGASNQPQHF	TGTGCCAGCAGCTTAGGGCCAGGGGGCGCGAGCAATCAGCCCCAGCATTTT
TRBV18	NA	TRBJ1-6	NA	CASSPGAVTNSPLHF	TGTGCCAGCTCACCTGGGGCAGTAACAAATTCACCCCTCCACTTT
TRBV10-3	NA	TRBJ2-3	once	CAISEGGGYTDTQYF	TGTGCCATCAGTGAGGGAGGCGGATACACAGATACGCAGTATTTT
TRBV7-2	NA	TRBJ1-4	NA	CASSPDTRNEKLFF	TGTGCCAGCAGCCCAGACACGCGCAATGAAAAACTGTTTTTT
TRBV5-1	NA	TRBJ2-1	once	CASSLGGGFYNEQFF	TGCGCCAGCAGCTTGGGTGGAGGGTTCTACAATGAGCAGTTCTTC
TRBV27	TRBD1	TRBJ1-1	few	CASSSQQGGAFF	TGTGCCAGCAGTTCCCAACAGGGGGGAGCTTTCTTT
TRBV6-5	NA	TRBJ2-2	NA	CASSYPHTGELFF	TGTGCCAGCAGTTACCCACATACCGGGGAGCTGTTTTTT
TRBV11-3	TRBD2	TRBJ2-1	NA	CASSLVRTSGGRMNEQFF	TGTGCCAGCAGCTTAGTACGGACTAGCGGGGGGAGAATGAATGAGCAGTTCTTC
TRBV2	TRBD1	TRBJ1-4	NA	CASSQGVLKEKLFF	TGTGCCAGCAGTCAGGGGGTGCTAAAGGAAAAACTGTTTTTT
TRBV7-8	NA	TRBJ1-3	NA	CASSLVIQGRDTIYF	TGTGCCAGCAGCTTAGTTATACAGGGTAGGGACACCATATATTTT
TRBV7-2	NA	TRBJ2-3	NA	CASSLGLSTDTQYF	TGTGCCAGCAGCTTAGGACTGAGCACAGATACGCAGTATTTT
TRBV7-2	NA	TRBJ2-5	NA	CASSRLVKETQYF	TGTGCCAGCAGCCGACTAGTTAAAGAGACCCAGTACTTC
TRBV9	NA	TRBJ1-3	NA	CASSVGDISGNTIYF	TGTGCCAGCAGCGTAGGGGACATCTCTGGAAACACCATATATTTT
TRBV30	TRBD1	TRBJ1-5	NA	CAWSADREEQPQHF	TGTGCCTGGAGTGCGGACAGGGAGGAACAGCCCCAGCATTTT